Below, one TCR beta chain is given with its context. The authors sequenced TCR beta from blood CD8+ and CD4+ T cells. The multiple sclerosis controls were treatment-naive patients, and their relapsing-remitting disease was stable or active. The sample is drawn from a study of CD8 T cells in Susac syndrome. An input of about 0.45 to 1 ug of RNA was subjected to reverse transcription using random hexamers. TCRdb passed the immunoSEQ multiplex PCR reads through MiXCR, listing each CDR3 protein once. The sample has 150,000 to 200,000 distinct CDR3 sequences, approximately 95% seen once. Deletions cut 3 bases from V and 5 bases from J, with 16 bases between. There are 15 residues in the CDR3. Per germline, CDR1 SGHDT and CDR2 YYEEEE.

The chain joins TRBV5-6 to TRBJ2-3; tentative D call: TRBD2 (6 bases). This receptor was taken from a human donor with multiple sclerosis. The material sequenced was CD4+ T cells from PBMCs. CDR3 protein: CASSYPREKGDTQYF. The DNA for the CDR3 is TGTGCCAGCAGCTACCCTCGGGAGAAGGGAGATACGCAGTATTTT.